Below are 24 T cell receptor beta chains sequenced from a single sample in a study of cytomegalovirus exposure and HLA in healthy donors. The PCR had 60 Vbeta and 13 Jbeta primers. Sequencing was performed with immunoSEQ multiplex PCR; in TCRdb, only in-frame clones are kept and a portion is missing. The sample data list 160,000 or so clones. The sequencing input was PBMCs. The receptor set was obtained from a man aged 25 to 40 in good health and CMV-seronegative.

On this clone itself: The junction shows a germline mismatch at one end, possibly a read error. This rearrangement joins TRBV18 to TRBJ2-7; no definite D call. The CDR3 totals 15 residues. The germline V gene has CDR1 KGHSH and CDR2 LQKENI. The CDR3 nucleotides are TGTGCCAGCTCCCCACGGAGAAGTCAGTCCTACGAGCAGTACTTC. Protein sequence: CASSPRRSQSYEQYF.

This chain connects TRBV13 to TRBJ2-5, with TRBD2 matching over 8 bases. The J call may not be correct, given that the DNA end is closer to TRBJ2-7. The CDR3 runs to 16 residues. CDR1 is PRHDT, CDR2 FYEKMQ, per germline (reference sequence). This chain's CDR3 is CASSSAGRASFYEQYF. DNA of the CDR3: TGTGCCAGCAGCTCCGCCGGGAGGGCCTCATTCTACGAGCAGTACTTC.

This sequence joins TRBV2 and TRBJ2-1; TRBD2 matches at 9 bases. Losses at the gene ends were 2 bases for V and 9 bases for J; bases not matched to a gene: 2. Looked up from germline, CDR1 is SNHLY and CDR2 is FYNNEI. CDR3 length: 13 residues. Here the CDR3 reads CASSETSGLEQFF. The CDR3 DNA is TGTGCCAGCAGTGAAACTAGCGGGCTTGAGCAGTTCTTC.

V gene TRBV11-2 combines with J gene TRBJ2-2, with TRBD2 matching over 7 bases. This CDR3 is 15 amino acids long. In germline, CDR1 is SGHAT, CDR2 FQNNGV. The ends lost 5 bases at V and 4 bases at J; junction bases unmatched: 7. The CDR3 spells CASSPTPGGTGELFF. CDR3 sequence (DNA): TGTGCCAGCAGCCCTACGCCGGGGGGCACCGGGGAGCTGTTTTTT.

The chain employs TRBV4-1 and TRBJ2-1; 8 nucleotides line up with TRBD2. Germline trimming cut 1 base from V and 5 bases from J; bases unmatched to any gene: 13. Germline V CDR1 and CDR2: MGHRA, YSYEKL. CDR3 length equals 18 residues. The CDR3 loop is CASSQGGGGLGKNNEQFF. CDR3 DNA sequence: TGCGCCAGCAGCCAAGGAGGGGGGGGACTAGGAAAAAACAATGAGCAGTTCTTC.

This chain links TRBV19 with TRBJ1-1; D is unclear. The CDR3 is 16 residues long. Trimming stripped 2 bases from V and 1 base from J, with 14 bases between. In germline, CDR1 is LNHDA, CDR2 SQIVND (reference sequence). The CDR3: CASSILSGFSNTEAFF. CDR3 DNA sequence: TGTGCCAGTAGTATACTCTCGGGGTTTTCGAACACTGAAGCTTTCTTT.

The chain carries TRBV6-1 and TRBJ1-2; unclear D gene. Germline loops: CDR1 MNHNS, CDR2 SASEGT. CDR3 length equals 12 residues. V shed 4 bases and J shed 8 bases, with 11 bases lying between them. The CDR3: CASSVAGTGYTF. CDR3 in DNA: TGTGCCAGCAGTGTTGCGGGCACCGGCTACACCTTC.

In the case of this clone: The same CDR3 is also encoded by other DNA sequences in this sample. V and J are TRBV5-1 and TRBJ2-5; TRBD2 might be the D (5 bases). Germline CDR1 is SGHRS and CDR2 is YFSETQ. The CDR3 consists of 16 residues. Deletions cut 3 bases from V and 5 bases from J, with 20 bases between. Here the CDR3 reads CASSSTTFEGGETQYF. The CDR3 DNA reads TGCGCCAGCAGCTCTACTACCTTTGAGGGCGGGGAGACCCAGTACTTC. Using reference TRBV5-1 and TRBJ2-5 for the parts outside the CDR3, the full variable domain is KAGVTQTPRYLIKTRGQQVTLSCSPISGHRSVSWYQQTPGQGLQFLFEYFSETQRNKGNFPGRFSGRQFSNSRSEMNVSTLELGDSALYLCASSSTTFEGGETQYFGPGTRLLVL.

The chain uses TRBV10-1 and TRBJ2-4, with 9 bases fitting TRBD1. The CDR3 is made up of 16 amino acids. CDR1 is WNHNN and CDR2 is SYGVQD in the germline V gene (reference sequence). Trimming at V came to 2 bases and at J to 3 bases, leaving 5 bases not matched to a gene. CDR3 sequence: CASSENRGPFKNIQYF. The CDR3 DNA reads TGCGCCAGCAGTGAGAACAGGGGGCCCTTCAAAAACATTCAGTACTTC.

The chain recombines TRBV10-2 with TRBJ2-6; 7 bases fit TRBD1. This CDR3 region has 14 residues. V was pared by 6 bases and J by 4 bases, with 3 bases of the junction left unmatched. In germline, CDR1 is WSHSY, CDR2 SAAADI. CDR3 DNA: TGCGCCAGCAGGACAGGGTCCGGGGCCAACGTCCTGACTTTC. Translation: CASRTGSGANVLTF.

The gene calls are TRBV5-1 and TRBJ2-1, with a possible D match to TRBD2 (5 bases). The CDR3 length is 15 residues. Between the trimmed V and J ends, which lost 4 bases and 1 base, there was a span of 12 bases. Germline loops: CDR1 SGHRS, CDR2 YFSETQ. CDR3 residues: CASSLGLTSYNEQFF. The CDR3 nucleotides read TGCGCCAGCAGCCTCGGACTCACTTCCTACAATGAGCAGTTCTTC.

The CDR3 spells CASTSEGTSGRWADTQYF. CDR3 sequence (DNA): TGTGCCAGCACCTCGGAGGGGACTAGCGGGAGATGGGCAGATACGCAGTATTTT. The chain combines TRBV27 with TRBJ2-3; 14 bases match TRBD2. The CDR3 totals 18 residues. The J segment lost 4 bases and the V segment lost 7 bases, leaving 13 bases of the junction unmatched. Germline lookup yields CDR1 MNHEY and CDR2 SMNVEV (reference sequence).

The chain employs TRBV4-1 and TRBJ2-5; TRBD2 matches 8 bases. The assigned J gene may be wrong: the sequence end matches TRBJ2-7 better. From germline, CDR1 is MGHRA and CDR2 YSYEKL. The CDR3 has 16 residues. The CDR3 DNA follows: TGCGCCAGCAGCCAACATTCGGGACTAGACTCCTACGAGCAGTACTTC. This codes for CASSQHSGLDSYEQYF.

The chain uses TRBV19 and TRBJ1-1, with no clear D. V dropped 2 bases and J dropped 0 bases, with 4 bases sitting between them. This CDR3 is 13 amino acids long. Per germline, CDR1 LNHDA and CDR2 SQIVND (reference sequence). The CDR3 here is CASSISMNTEAFF. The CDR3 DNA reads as TGTGCCAGTAGTATAAGCATGAACACTGAAGCTTTCTTT.

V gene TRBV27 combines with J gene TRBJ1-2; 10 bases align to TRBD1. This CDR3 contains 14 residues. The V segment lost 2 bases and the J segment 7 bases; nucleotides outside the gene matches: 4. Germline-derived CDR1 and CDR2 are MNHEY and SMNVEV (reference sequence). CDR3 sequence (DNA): TGTGCCAGCAGTTTAGGGGGACAGGGGCGTGGCTACACCTTC. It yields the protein CASSLGGQGRGYTF.

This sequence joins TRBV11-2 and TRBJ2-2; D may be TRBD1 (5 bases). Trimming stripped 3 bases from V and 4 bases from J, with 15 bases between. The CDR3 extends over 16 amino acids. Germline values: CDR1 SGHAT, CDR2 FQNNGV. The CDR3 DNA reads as TGTGCCAGCAGCTTCCGCGGTTTAAGGGGCACCGGGGAGCTGTTTTTT. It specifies CASSFRGLRGTGELFF.

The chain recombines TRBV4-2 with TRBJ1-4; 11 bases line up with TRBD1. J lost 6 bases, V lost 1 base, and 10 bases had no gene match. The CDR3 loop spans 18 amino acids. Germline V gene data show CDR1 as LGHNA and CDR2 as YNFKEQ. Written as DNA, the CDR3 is TGTGCCAGCAGCCAAGGCCCCGGGTGGACAGGGGGCGATGAAAAACTGTTTTTT. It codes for CASSQGPGWTGGDEKLFF.

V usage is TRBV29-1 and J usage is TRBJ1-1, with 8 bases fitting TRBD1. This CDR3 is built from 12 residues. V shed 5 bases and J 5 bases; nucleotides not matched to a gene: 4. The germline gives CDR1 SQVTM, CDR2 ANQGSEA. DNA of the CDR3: TGCAGCGTTTCTACAGGGGGAACTGAAGCTTTCTTT. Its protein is CSVSTGGTEAFF.

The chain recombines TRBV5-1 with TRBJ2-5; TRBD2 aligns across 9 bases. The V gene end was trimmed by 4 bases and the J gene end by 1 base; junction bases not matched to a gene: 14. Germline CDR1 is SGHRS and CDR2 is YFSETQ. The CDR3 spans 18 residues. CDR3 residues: CASSKGLARPITQETQYF. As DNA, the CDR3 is TGCGCCAGCAGCAAAGGACTAGCGAGACCTATAACCCAAGAGACCCAGTACTTC.

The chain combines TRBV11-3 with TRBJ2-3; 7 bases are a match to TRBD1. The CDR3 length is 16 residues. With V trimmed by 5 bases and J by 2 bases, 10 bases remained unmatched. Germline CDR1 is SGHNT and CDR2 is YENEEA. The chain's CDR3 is CASSPARTGLTDTQYF. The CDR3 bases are TGTGCCAGCAGCCCCGCCCGGACAGGCCTCACAGATACGCAGTATTTT.

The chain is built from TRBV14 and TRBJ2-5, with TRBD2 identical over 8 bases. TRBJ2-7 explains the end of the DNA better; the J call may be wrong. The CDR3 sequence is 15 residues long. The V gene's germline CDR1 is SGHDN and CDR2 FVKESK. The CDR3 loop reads CASSLGPAGDYEQYF. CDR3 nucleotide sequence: TGTGCCAGCAGCCTGGGGCCAGCGGGAGACTACGAGCAGTACTTC.

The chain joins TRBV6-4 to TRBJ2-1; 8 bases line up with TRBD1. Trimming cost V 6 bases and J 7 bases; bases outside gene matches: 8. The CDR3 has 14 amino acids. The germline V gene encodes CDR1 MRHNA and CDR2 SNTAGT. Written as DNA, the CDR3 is TGTGCCAGCAGCGGAGGACAGGGTGGGAATGAGCAGTTCTTC. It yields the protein CASSGGQGGNEQFF.

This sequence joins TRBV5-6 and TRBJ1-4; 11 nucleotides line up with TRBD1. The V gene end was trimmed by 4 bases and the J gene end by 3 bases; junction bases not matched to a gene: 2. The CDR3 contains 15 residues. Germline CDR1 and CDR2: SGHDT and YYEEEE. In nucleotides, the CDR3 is TGTGCCAGCAGCCTGGGACAGGGGGCTAATGAAAAACTGTTTTTT. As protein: CASSLGQGANEKLFF.

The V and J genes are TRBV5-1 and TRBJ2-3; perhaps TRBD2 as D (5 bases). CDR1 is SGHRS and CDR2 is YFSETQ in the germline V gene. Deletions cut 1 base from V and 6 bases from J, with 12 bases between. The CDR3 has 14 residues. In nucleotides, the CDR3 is TGCGCCAGCAGCTTGACGAGGCCGGGGGATACGCAGTATTTT. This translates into CASSLTRPGDTQYF.